This is a list of T cell receptor beta chains from one sample in a study of blood T cell repertoires in COVID-19. Method: immunoSEQ multiplex PCR; TCRdb's copy keeps in-frame clones and lacks some. The data show 150,000 to 200,000 clones, 75% to 80% seen once. The sequencing input was peripheral blood. All receptors derive from a woman aged 70-85 years with acute or convalescent COVID-19. The CDR3 runs from the conserved cysteine through the conserved F or W. Each record gives: V gene, clone size, D gene, J gene, CDR3 protein, CDR3 DNA. A D gene is named only where the DNA matches it firmly. Clone sizes are given selectively: once, few, many, or a class where the clone is expanded.

TRBV2	-	-	TRBJ1-5	CASSEADGRGNQPQHF	TGTGCCAGCAGTGAAGCGGATGGCAGGGGTAATCAGCCCCAGCATTTT
TRBV3-1/TRBV3-2	-	-	TRBJ2-2	CASSPTTTGELFF	TGTGCCAGCAGCCCGACTACCACCGGGGAGCTGTTTTTT
TRBV28	-	-	TRBJ1-2	CASGGGVYGYTF	TGTGCCAGCGGCGGGGGAGTCTATGGCTACACCTTC
TRBV11-2	-	-	TRBJ1-2	CASSSVAGYGYTF	TGTGCCAGCAGCTCGGTGGCGGGGTACGGCTACACCTTC
TRBV7-8	few	-	TRBJ1-2	CASSDRQEGWGGYTF	TGTGCCAGCAGCGACCGACAGGAAGGGTGGGGAGGCTACACCTTC
TRBV7-3	-	TRBD2	TRBJ2-1	CASSPDGLAGTSYNEQFF	TGTGCCAGCAGCCCTGACGGACTAGCGGGAACCTCCTACAATGAGCAGTTCTTC
TRBV7-2	many	-	TRBJ1-5	CASSLTQGQPQHF	TGTGCCAGCAGCTTAACCCAGGGTCAGCCCCAGCATTTT
TRBV6-6	-	-	TRBJ2-6	CASRPGTLSGANVLTF	TGTGCCAGCAGGCCGGGAACTTTATCTGGGGCCAACGTCCTGACTTTC
TRBV5-1	-	-	TRBJ2-1	CASSLVAASYNEQFF	TGCGCCAGCAGCTTGGTTGCGGCCTCCTACAATGAGCAGTTCTTC
TRBV12-5	-	-	TRBJ1-5	CASGDSGYSNQPQHF	TGTGCTAGTGGCGACAGTGGATATAGCAATCAGCCCCAGCATTTT
TRBV2	-	-	TRBJ2-4	CASSFELAKNIQYF	TGTGCCAGCAGCTTCGAGTTAGCCAAAAACATTCAGTACTTC
TRBV9	-	TRBD1	TRBJ2-7	CASSVGDRGPVEQYF	TGTGCCAGCAGCGTAGGAGACAGGGGGCCGGTCGAGCAGTACTTC
TRBV11-1	-	-	TRBJ2-3	CASSRGGDTDTQYF	TGTGCCAGCAGTCGGGGCGGGGACACAGATACGCAGTATTTT
TRBV14	-	-	TRBJ2-3	CASSPQGALTDTQYF	TGTGCCAGCAGCCCACAGGGAGCTTTGACAGATACGCAGTATTTT
TRBV5-5	-	TRBD2	TRBJ2-2	CASSLFLAGDTGELFF	TGTGCCAGCAGCTTGTTTCTAGCGGGAGACACCGGGGAGCTGTTTTTT
TRBV5-4	once	TRBD1	TRBJ2-1	CASSPNRGSSYNEQFF	TGTGCCAGCAGCCCGAACAGGGGAAGCTCCTACAATGAGCAGTTCTTC
TRBV10-3	few	TRBD2	TRBJ2-7	CAISGPTGGGGYEQYF	TGTGCCATCAGTGGGCCTACGGGGGGAGGAGGCTACGAGCAGTACTTC
TRBV28	once	TRBD1	TRBJ2-2	CASSFRTGTGELFF	TGTGCCAGCAGTTTTAGGACAGGGACCGGGGAGCTGTTTTTT
TRBV14	few	-	TRBJ2-1	CASSHPAGSYNEQFF	TGTGCCAGCAGCCACCCCGCAGGGTCATACAATGAGCAGTTCTTC
TRBV6-6	-	TRBD1	TRBJ2-5	CASSSHTGGKETQYF	TGTGCCAGCAGTTCCCATACAGGGGGCAAAGAGACCCAGTACTTC
TRBV6-6	-	TRBD2	TRBJ2-5	CASSLTGTRIGYQETQYF	TGTGCCAGCAGTCTAACCGGGACTAGAATAGGGTACCAAGAGACCCAGTACTTC
TRBV30	-	TRBD2	TRBJ2-3	CAWFSGRAADTQYF	TGTGCCTGGTTTAGCGGGAGGGCCGCAGATACGCAGTATTTT
TRBV20-1	-	-	TRBJ2-7	CSASTGLPPYEQYF	TGCAGTGCTAGTACGGGACTTCCACCCTACGAGCAGTACTTC
TRBV15	-	-	TRBJ1-5	CATSRDLAQPQHF	TGTGCCACCAGCAGAGATTTGGCTCAGCCCCAGCATTTT
TRBV2	-	TRBD1	TRBJ2-5	CASRATGGGETQYF	TGTGCCAGCAGGGCGACAGGGGGTGGCGAGACCCAGTACTTC
TRBV10-1	-	TRBD1	TRBJ2-3	CASSAPRGDRGLTDTQYF	TGCGCCAGCAGTGCACCCAGGGGCGACAGGGGGCTCACAGATACGCAGTATTTT
TRBV6-2/TRBV6-3	-	-	TRBJ1-5	CASSYGGSNQPQHF	TGTGCCAGCAGTTACGGAGGAAGCAATCAGCCCCAGCATTTT
TRBV5-1	-	-	TRBJ2-6	CASSLVRDTSSGANVLTF	TGCGCCAGCAGCTTGGTGCGGGATACAAGCTCTGGGGCCAACGTCCTGACTTTC
TRBV7-2	-	-	TRBJ1-5	CASSLGGINQPQHF	TGTGCCAGCAGTTTAGGCGGGATCAATCAGCCCCAGCATTTT
TRBV6-5	-	TRBD2	TRBJ2-2	CASYAGAGELFF	TGTGCCAGCTATGCGGGAGCCGGGGAGCTGTTTTTT
TRBV27	-	TRBD1	TRBJ1-2	CASSVSRDRVHGYTF	TGTGCCAGCAGTGTTAGCCGGGACAGGGTACATGGCTACACCTTC
TRBV27	-	-	TRBJ2-3	CASSPLPGGKEGDTQYF	TGTGCCAGCAGTCCCCTCCCGGGCGGGAAGGAGGGAGATACGCAGTATTTT